A single sample is the source of the 28 T cell receptor beta chains below, sequenced in a study of blood T cell repertoires in COVID-19. The data were produced by immunoSEQ multiplex PCR, yet TCRdb's version contains in-frame clones alone and is incomplete. Of hundreds of thousands of clones detected, just under 85% appear once; the ten largest clones hold approximately 1.9%. What was sequenced was peripheral blood. All receptors derive from a woman older than 75 with acute or convalescent COVID-19.

The rearrangement uses TRBV28 and TRBJ2-5; TRBD2 aligns across 10 bases. V lost 6 bases, J lost 5 bases, and 9 bases stayed unmatched. Germline V gives CDR1 MDHEN, CDR2 SYDVKM. The CDR3 contains 15 residues. The CDR3 protein is CASRRAGGPAETQYF. CDR3 sequence (DNA): TGTGCCAGCAGGCGAGCGGGAGGGCCGGCCGAGACCCAGTACTTC.

The chain's CDR3 is CASSLLQRGAEGYTF. The CDR3 bases are TGTGCCAGCAGCTTATTACAAAGGGGCGCGGAGGGCTACACCTTC. The rearrangement joins TRBV7-2 to TRBJ1-2; D is possibly TRBD1 (5 bases). Deletions cut 2 bases from V and 8 bases from J, with 18 bases between. The CDR3 runs to 15 residues. CDR1 SGHTA and CDR2 FQGNSA come from the germline V gene. Full variable domain (outside the CDR3, taken from reference TRBV7-2 and TRBJ1-2): GAGVSQSPSNKVTEKGKDVELRCDPISGHTALYWYRQSLGQGLEFLIYFQGNSAPDKSGLPSDRFSAERTGGSVSTLTIQRTQQEDSAVYLCASSLLQRGAEGYTFGSGTRLTVV.

The rearrangement uses TRBV5-4 and TRBJ2-6; the D gene is possibly TRBD1 (6 bases). The germline V gene has CDR1 SGHNT and CDR2 YYREEE (reference sequence). The CDR3 totals 17 residues. V lost 3 bases to trimming and J lost 0 bases, with 13 bases between them. DNA of the CDR3: TGTGCCAGCAGCTCGCCGGGACAAATCTCTGGGGCCAACGTCCTGACTTTC. This gives the protein CASSSPGQISGANVLTF. The whole variable domain, remainder taken from reference TRBV5-4 and TRBJ2-6, is ETGVTQSPTHLIKTRGQQVTLRCSSQSGHNTVSWYQQALGQGPQFIFQYYREEENGRGNFPPRFSGLQFPNYSSELNVNALELDDSALYLCASSSPGQISGANVLTFGAGSRLTVL.

The rearrangement uses TRBV4-1 and TRBJ1-5; 7 bases agree with TRBD1. V trimming: 1 base; J trimming: 1 base; junction bases outside the gene matches: 4. CDR1 is MGHRA and CDR2 is YSYEKL in the germline V gene. The CDR3 is 16 residues long. The CDR3 DNA sequence: TGCGCCAGCAGCCAAGGTACAGGGGAAAGCAATCAGCCCCAGCATTTT. This encodes CASSQGTGESNQPQHF.

The V and J genes are TRBV7-8 and TRBJ1-2; TRBD1 agrees at 7 bases. The CDR3 covers 14 residues. CDR1 and CDR2 (germline): SGHVS, FQNEAQ. V shed 2 bases and J 6 bases; nucleotides not matched to a gene: 6. CDR3 coding DNA: TGTGCCAGCAGCTTAACGACAGGGTCCGATGGCTACACCTTC. It translates to CASSLTTGSDGYTF.

This clone was counted many times. The gene calls are TRBV6-2 or TRBV6-3 and TRBJ1-4; TRBD1 matches 9 bases. The V gene's germline CDR1 is MNHEY and CDR2 SVGEGT. The CDR3 is made up of 14 amino acids. V lost 4 bases, J lost 6 bases, and 3 bases stayed unmatched. The DNA for the CDR3 is TGTGCCAGCAGTTCCGGGACAGGGCATGAAAAACTGTTTTTT. As protein: CASSSGTGHEKLFF.

The chain uses TRBV19 and TRBJ1-2; 7 bases are shared with TRBD1. The CDR3 length is 13 residues. J gave up 8 bases and V 3 bases, and 6 bases lay outside the gene matches. Per germline, CDR1 LNHDA and CDR2 SQIVND (reference sequence). The CDR3 region is CASSIRGRLGYTF. As DNA, the CDR3 is TGTGCCAGTAGTATCAGGGGGAGACTAGGCTACACCTTC.

The CDR3 sequence is CASSQDRPNQPQHF. CDR3 bases: TGTGCCAGCAGCCAGGACAGGCCCAATCAGCCCCAGCATTTT. V and J are TRBV7-8 and TRBJ1-5; 7 bases map to TRBD1. This CDR3 spans 14 amino acids. Germline-derived CDR1 and CDR2 are SGHVS and FQNEAQ. J gave up 3 bases and V 5 bases, and 4 bases lay outside the gene matches.

The chain employs TRBV3-1 (or the pseudogene TRBV3-2) and TRBJ1-6; the match to TRBD1 covers 9 bases. V lost 6 bases to trimming and J lost 14 bases; unmatched junction nucleotides: 11. The CDR3 totals 14 residues. CDR1 is LGHDT and CDR2 is YNNKEL in the germline V gene (reference sequence). The CDR3 sequence: CASRRQGDSITLHF. CDR3 DNA sequence: TGTGCCAGCAGACGACAGGGGGATTCTATAACCCTCCACTTT.

The chain combines TRBV27 with TRBJ1-2, with TRBD1 matching 7 bases. CDR1 is MNHEY and CDR2 is SMNVEV in the germline V gene (reference sequence). V lost 4 bases and J lost 6; bases outside the gene matches: 5. This CDR3 region has 13 residues. For the CDR3, the DNA is TGTGCCAGCAGTTCGACAGGGAGGCATGGCTACACCTTC. It encodes CASSSTGRHGYTF.

The chain links TRBV9 to TRBJ2-3; 10 nucleotides line up with TRBD2. The CDR3 sequence is 17 residues long. Germline CDR1 SGDLS, CDR2 YYNGEE. V dropped 0 bases and J dropped 6; count of bases not matched to a gene: 10. The CDR3 sequence is CASSVGIIAGGRDTQYF. DNA for the CDR3: TGTGCCAGCAGCGTAGGGATCATAGCGGGGGGCAGGGATACGCAGTATTTT.

This clone was seen a few times. V and J are TRBV5-1 and TRBJ1-2; D not resolved. Looked up from germline, CDR1 is SGHRS and CDR2 is YFSETQ. The CDR3 runs 14 residues. V gave up 4 bases and J gave up 7 bases, with 17 bases separating them. CDR3 protein: CASSLGEGAGGYTF. The CDR3 DNA sequence: TGCGCCAGCAGCCTCGGGGAGGGCGCGGGTGGCTACACCTTC.

V is TRBV2 and J is TRBJ2-7; TRBD2 matches 14 bases. J was trimmed by 5 bases and V by 3 bases; bases with no gene match: 9. CDR3 length equals 17 residues. The germline gives CDR1 SNHLY, CDR2 FYNNEI. The CDR3 region is CASSDLRLAGGPDEQYF. For the CDR3, the DNA is TGTGCCAGCAGTGATCTCAGACTAGCGGGAGGGCCGGACGAGCAGTACTTC. The variable domain in full, with the rest retrieved from reference TRBV2 and TRBJ2-7, is EPEVTQTPSHQVTQMGQEVILRCVPISNHLYFYWYRQILGQKVEFLVSFYNNEISEKSEIFDDQFSVERPDGSNFTLKIRSTKLEDSAMYFCASSDLRLAGGPDEQYFGPGTRLTVT.

The V call is TRBV6-1, the J call TRBJ1-2, with 8 bases aligning to TRBD1. The CDR3 length is 15 residues. In germline, CDR1 is MNHNS, CDR2 SASEGT. Trimming removed 1 base from V and 4 bases from J; junction bases left unmatched: 5. The CDR3 reads CASSEGFRGPYGYTF. Written as DNA, the CDR3 is TGTGCCAGCAGTGAAGGGTTCAGGGGGCCCTATGGCTACACCTTC.

This chain connects TRBV4-2 to TRBJ2-2, with 8 bases identical to TRBD2. Germline CDR1 reads LGHNA; CDR2 reads YNFKEQ. V shed 4 bases, J shed 3 bases, and the junction held 4 bases outside the gene matches. This CDR3 is 15 amino acids long. This chain's CDR3 is CASSRAGLDTGELFF. The DNA for the CDR3 is TGTGCCAGCAGCCGGGCGGGACTAGACACCGGGGAGCTGTTTTTT.

CDR3 sequence: CASSSGANEQFF. The DNA of the CDR3 is TGTGCCAGCAGCTCAGGGGCCAATGAGCAGTTCTTC. This chain joins TRBV13 and TRBJ2-1; D might be TRBD1 (6 bases). The CDR3 runs to 12 residues. Germline-derived CDR1 and CDR2 are PRHDT and FYEKMQ (reference sequence). V lost 4 bases to trimming and J lost 6 bases, with 7 bases between them.

V is TRBV5-4 and J is TRBJ2-7; 11 bases fit TRBD2. Germline V gene lookup returns CDR1 SGHNT and CDR2 YYREEE (reference sequence). The junction had 2 bases not matched to a gene; V was cut back by 1 base and J by 2 bases. There are 15 residues in the CDR3. In DNA form, the CDR3 reads TGTGCCAGCAGCTTGCCACTAGCGGGGGCCTACGAGCAGTACTTC. This translates into CASSLPLAGAYEQYF.

V usage is TRBV2 and J usage is TRBJ1-1; 9 bases align to TRBD1. CDR3 length: 16 amino acids. The V gene end was trimmed by 5 bases and the J gene end by 0 bases; junction bases not matched to a gene: 7. Germline CDR1 is SNHLY and CDR2 is FYNNEI. The CDR3: CASSTNRDRVNTEAFF. The DNA for the CDR3 is TGTGCCAGCAGTACCAACAGGGACAGGGTGAACACTGAAGCTTTCTTT.

The chain links TRBV2 to TRBJ2-1, with D perhaps matching TRBD1 (5 bases). In germline, CDR1 is SNHLY, CDR2 FYNNEI. The CDR3 extends over 11 amino acids. The germline V and J ends were trimmed by 3 bases and 15 bases, with 12 bases remaining between them. CDR3 bases: TGTGCCAGCAGTGAGGGGCCAGTTCGGTTCTTC. Translated: CASSEGPVRFF.

The chain couples TRBV6-1 to TRBJ1-3; D gene ambiguous. Trimming shortened V by 6 bases and J by 0 bases, and 6 bases separated the two germline ends. The CDR3 runs 13 residues. In germline, CDR1 is MNHNS, CDR2 SASEGT. The CDR3 nucleotides read TGTGCCAGCAGCCTCTTCTCTGGAAACACCATATATTTT. It codes for CASSLFSGNTIYF.

This chain uses TRBV5-4 with TRBJ1-6; TRBD1 might be the D (6 bases). The V gene lost 5 bases and the J gene lost 3 bases, with 9 bases spanning the gap. Germline V lookup: CDR1 SGHNT, CDR2 YYREEE (reference sequence). The length of the CDR3 is 14 residues. CDR3 protein: CASRTDSYNSPLHF. In DNA, the CDR3 is TGTGCCAGCAGGACGGACAGCTATAATTCACCCCTCCACTTT.

With regard to this clone: The germline gene is not matched at one end of the junction; a read error may be the cause. The rearrangement links TRBV19 to TRBJ1-2; D remains unclear. Germline CDR1 and CDR2: LNHDA and SQIVND (reference sequence). The CDR3 is made up of 14 amino acids. The CDR3 sequence: CASSTEKRASKPQF. The CDR3 DNA sequence: TGTGCCAGTAGTACGGAGAAGAGGGCATCTAAACCTCAATTC.

This clone turned up a few times. The CDR3 region has the DNA TGTGCCAGCAGCTTATCGGGGGGCTTTGGAAACACCATATATTTT. Protein sequence: CASSLSGGFGNTIYF. The chain has TRBV7-3 and TRBJ1-3, with a tentative D call TRBD1 (6 bases). From germline, CDR1 is SGHTA and CDR2 FQGTGA. Trimming removed 2 bases at V and 3 bases at J, with 11 bases between. CDR3 length equals 15 residues. Full variable domain (rest looked up from reference TRBV7-3 and TRBJ1-3): GAGVSQTPSNKVTEKGKYVELRCDPISGHTALYWYRQSLGQGPEFLIYFQGTGAADDSGLPNDRFFAVRPEGSVSTLKIQRTERGDSAVYLCASSLSGGFGNTIYFGEGSWLTVV.

The chain uses TRBV7-3 and TRBJ2-1, with 9 nucleotides matching TRBD1. J lost 6 bases, V lost 2 bases, and 8 bases had no gene match. The CDR3 covers 16 residues. From germline, CDR1 is SGHTA and CDR2 FQGTGA. The CDR3 sequence: CASSLGGQGISNEQFF. CDR3 nucleotide sequence: TGTGCCAGCAGCTTAGGGGGACAGGGTATCTCCAATGAGCAGTTCTTC.

The J gene is TRBJ1-4, the V gene TRBV18, with 9 bases lining up with TRBD1. J was trimmed by 5 bases and V by 5 bases; bases with no gene match: 3. Germline CDR1 reads KGHSH; CDR2 reads LQKENI. The CDR3 spans 14 residues. CDR3 amino acids: CASSLGTGNEKLFF. For the CDR3, the DNA is TGTGCCAGCTCATTGGGGACAGGGAATGAAAAACTGTTTTTT. Based on the CDR3 plus reference TRBV18 and TRBJ1-4, the full variable domain is NAGVMQNPRHLVRRRGQEARLRCSPMKGHSHVYWYRQLPEEGLKFMVYLQKENIIDESGMPKERFSAEFPKEGPSILRIQQVVRGDSAAYFCASSLGTGNEKLFFGSGTQLSVL.

The genes are TRBV7-9 and TRBJ2-3; 9 bases agree with TRBD1. With V trimmed by 2 bases and J by 3 bases, 9 bases remained unmatched. The germline V gene encodes CDR1 SEHNR and CDR2 FQNEAQ (reference sequence). This CDR3 has 17 amino acids. CDR3 nucleotide sequence: TGTGCCAGCAGCTTACGGGGACAGGGAGCAAGGACAGATACGCAGTATTTT. This gives the protein CASSLRGQGARTDTQYF.

The genes are TRBV6-1 and TRBJ2-7; 7 positions match TRBD1. Trimming removed 2 bases from V and 3 bases from J; junction bases left unmatched: 10. The CDR3 loop spans 16 amino acids. Per germline, CDR1 MNHNS and CDR2 SASEGT. CDR3 region: CASSETDRAALYEQYF. CDR3 bases: TGTGCCAGCAGTGAAACCGACAGGGCAGCGCTCTACGAGCAGTACTTC.

The CDR3 spells CASSIGSGNTEAFF. The CDR3 DNA reads as TGTGCCAGTAGTATAGGTAGCGGGAACACTGAAGCTTTCTTT. The gene calls are TRBV19 and TRBJ1-1; no reliable D call. CDR3 length equals 14 residues. Per the germline V gene, CDR1 is LNHDA and CDR2 is SQIVND (reference sequence). V was cut by 1 base and J by 1 base, with 7 bases left in between.